These T cell receptor beta chains were read from a single sample in a study of cytomegalovirus exposure and HLA in healthy donors. TCRdb's table, derived via immunoSEQ multiplex PCR, lists solely in-frame clones and lacks some. This table lists about 160,000 clones. The sequenced material came from PBMCs. Receptors were obtained from a woman aged 60-75 years in good health and CMV-seronegative. Each CDR3 is given with its conserved first and last residue. The D gene is left open where the match is weak.

>TRBV7-9|TRBD1|TRBJ1-1
TGTGCCAGCAGCTTAACGGGGACAGGTAATTTTGCTTTCTTT
CASSLTGTGNFAFF
>TRBV19|TRBD1|TRBJ1-5
TGTGCCAGTAGTACCCAAAGACAGGGGGCCCAGCCCCAGCATTTT
CASSTQRQGAQPQHF
>TRBV7-9|TRBD1|TRBJ2-2
TGTGCCAACGACAGGGTTGGTACCGGGGAGCTGTTTTTT
CANDRVGTGELFF
>TRBV7-3|TRBD2|TRBJ2-1
TGTGCCAGCAGCGTTACTAGCGGCTCCTACAATGAGCAGTTCTTC
CASSVTSGSYNEQFF
>TRBV29-1|TRBD1|TRBJ2-5
TGCAGCGTGGACAGGGGGCTAGAGACCCAGTACTTC
CSVDRGLETQYF
>TRBV5-1|.|TRBJ2-7
TGCGCCAGCACCTCGGGGGACTCAAGCTCCTACGAGCAGTACTTC
CASTSGDSSSYEQYF
>TRBV4-3|.|TRBJ1-5
TGCGCCAGCAGCCAAGATTCGTCCGGCAATCAGCCCCAGCATTTT
CASSQDSSGNQPQHF
>TRBV6-4|.|TRBJ1-1
TGTGCCAGCAGTGACGGAACCCGGGGCACTGAAGCTTTCTTT
CASSDGTRGTEAFF
>TRBV18|TRBD1|TRBJ2-5
TGTGCCAGCTCACCACCGGACAGGGCGGTGGGTGCCCAGTACTTC
CASSPPDRAVGAQYF
>TRBV7-3|.|TRBJ1-1
TGTGCCAGCAGCTGGGGGGGGGCGAGCACTGAAGCTTTCTTT
CASSWGGASTEAFF
>TRBV6-5|.|TRBJ1-2
TGTGCCAGCAGCCGAGACAGTAACTATGGCTACACCTTC
CASSRDSNYGYTF
>TRBV10-1|TRBD1|TRBJ2-1
TGCGCCAGCAGTGAACGGACAGGGACCTACAATGAGCAGTTCTTC
CASSERTGTYNEQFF
>TRBV6-5|.|TRBJ1-2
TGTGCCAGCAGCCTCAGGGGTTCCTATGGCTACACCTTC
CASSLRGSYGYTF
>TRBV4-2|.|TRBJ2-7
TGTGCCAGCAGCCCTGGAGTCCCTGACTACGAGCAGTACTTC
CASSPGVPDYEQYF
>TRBV10-3|TRBD2|TRBJ2-1
TGTGCCATCAGCCTTCCGGGACTAGCGGGGTCGAATGAGCAGTTCTTC
CAISLPGLAGSNEQFF
>TRBV2|.|TRBJ2-5
TGTGCCGGATCGACAGGCCAAGAGACCCAGTACTTC
CAGSTGQETQYF
>TRBV27|TRBD2|TRBJ2-1
TGTGCCAGCAGCAGACTAGCGGGAGGCAATGAGCAGTTCTTC
CASSRLAGGNEQFF
>TRBV7-8|.|TRBJ2-4
TGTGCCAGCAGCTCACAGGGAACGAATCTCAAAATCATTCAGTACTTC
CASSSQGTNLKIIQYF
>TRBV21-1|.|TRBJ2-7
TGTGCCAAGAGCGGTTGCTCCTACGAGCAGTACTTC
CAKSGCSYEQYF
>TRBV5-1|TRBD2|TRBJ2-7
TGCGCCAGCACCCGGACTAGCGCATCCTACGAGCAGTACTTC
CASTRTSASYEQYF
>TRBV18|.|TRBJ2-7
TGTGCCAGCTCTCCCGACTGGAACTCCTACGAGCAGTACTTC
CASSPDWNSYEQYF
>TRBV2|.|TRBJ2-1
TGTGCCACCGAACGGGGGTATGGGTCCTACAATGAGCAGTTCTTC
CATERGYGSYNEQFF
>TRBV7-3|TRBD1|TRBJ1-3
TGTGCCAGCAGCTTATCAGGGGGAGTTAACACCATATATTTT
CASSLSGGVNTIYF
>TRBV5-4|.|TRBJ1-5
TGTGCCAGCAGCTCCGGGTTCAATCAGCCCCAGCATTTT
CASSSGFNQPQHF
>TRBV7-6|TRBD1|TRBJ2-5
TGTGCCAGCAGCCACAGGGGGCTTAGGGAGACCCAGTACTTC
CASSHRGLRETQYF
>TRBV6-1|.|TRBJ2-7
TGTGCCAGCACCTCCTACGACAGAACCTACGAGCAGTACTTC
CASTSYDRTYEQYF
>TRBV18|.|TRBJ2-5
TGTGCCAGCTCACCCCCGAGTGCGCAGGGGTGGGGAGAGACCCAGTACTTC
CASSPPSAQGWGETQYF
>TRBV19|.|TRBJ1-5
TGTGCCAGTAGTACAACAGGGTATAGCAATCAGCCCCAGCATTTT
CASSTTGYSNQPQHF